Shown below are 14 T cell receptor beta chains from a single sample sequenced in a study of shared clonotypes between healthy human individuals. The method was immunoSEQ multiplex PCR; TCRdb's version includes in-frame clones alone and lacks a portion of them. The sample lists 2 million to 3 million clones; 80% to 95% were seen once. The sequenced sample consisted of naive CD4+ T cells from PBMCs. Subset defined: CD45RA+ positively selected. All receptors derive from a man between 18 and 29 years old in good health. Some clones in this sample may be carry-over from other donors' samples.

Comments on this clone: The same CDR3 also results from other DNA sequences found in this sample. The rearrangement uses TRBV28 and TRBJ2-6, with D possibly TRBD1 on 6 matching bases. The V gene lost 2 bases and the J gene lost 2 bases, with 7 bases spanning the gap. The CDR3 is made up of 15 amino acids. The V gene's germline CDR1 is MDHEN and CDR2 SYDVKM. The CDR3 DNA follows: TGTGCCAGCAGTTTAGGGGGCGCTGGGGCCAACGTCCTGACTTTC. Translating gives CASSLGGAGANVLTF.

The rearrangement links TRBV11-2 to TRBJ1-1; no reliable D call. This CDR3 spans 14 amino acids. With 1 base removed from V and 11 bases from J, the gap between germline ends came to 17 bases. The V gene's germline CDR1 is SGHAT and CDR2 FQNNGV. The CDR3 DNA reads TGTGCCAGCAGCTTAGTAGAGGGCAGTTGGATGGCTTTCTTT. Translation: CASSLVEGSWMAFF. Supplemented by reference TRBV11-2 and TRBJ1-1, the full variable domain reads EAGVAQSPRYKIIEKRQSVAFWCNPISGHATLYWYQQILGQGPKLLIQFQNNGVVDDSQLPKDRFSAERLKGVDSTLKIQPAKLEDSAVYLCASSLVEGSWMAFFGQGTRLTVV.

This sequence joins TRBV7-9 and TRBJ1-4; 7 bases fit TRBD1. The CDR3 is made up of 14 amino acids. Germline values: CDR1 SEHNR, CDR2 FQNEAQ (reference sequence). The ends lost 0 bases at V and 11 bases at J; junction bases unmatched: 6. CDR3 loop: CASSLAALGGKLFF. The CDR3 nucleotides are TGTGCCAGCAGCTTAGCTGCGTTAGGGGGCAAACTGTTTTTT.

This clone was recorded a few times. This sample also contains other DNA sequences that code for the same CDR3. CDR3 nucleotides: TGTGCCAGCAGCCTAGATTGGAACACTGAAGCTTTCTTT. Translating gives CASSLDWNTEAFF. The rearrangement uses TRBV5-4 and TRBJ1-1; D is unresolved. V dropped 4 bases and J dropped 1 base, with 8 bases sitting between them. Per germline, CDR1 SGHNT and CDR2 YYREEE (reference sequence). The CDR3 has 13 residues.

This clone has just a few counts. The chain combines TRBV30 with TRBJ1-5; D remains unclear. V was cut by 3 bases and J by 0 bases, with 3 bases left in between. This CDR3 spans 12 amino acids. Germline V gives CDR1 GTSNPN, CDR2 SVGIG (reference sequence). Here the CDR3 reads CAWRHSNQPQHF. For the CDR3, the DNA is TGTGCCTGGAGACATAGCAATCAGCCCCAGCATTTT. The whole variable domain, remainder taken from reference TRBV30 and TRBJ1-5, is SQTIHQWPATLVQPVGSPLSLECTVEGTSNPNLYWYRQAAGRGLQLLFYSVGIGQISSEVPQNLSASRPQDRQFILSSKKLLLSDSGFYLCAWRHSNQPQHFGDGTRLSIL.

V and J are TRBV5-1 and TRBJ2-6, with 8 positions matching TRBD1. CDR3 size: 18 residues. Germline-derived CDR1 and CDR2 are SGHRS and YFSETQ. V gave up 3 bases and J gave up 0 bases; unmatched junction bases: 8. CDR3 amino acids: CASSYGQGSRSGANVLTF. The CDR3 region has the DNA TGCGCCAGCAGCTACGGACAGGGCAGTCGCTCTGGGGCCAACGTCCTGACTTTC.

J is TRBJ2-7 and V is TRBV2; D is perhaps TRBD2 (5 bases). The germline V gene has CDR1 SNHLY and CDR2 FYNNEI. V was cut by 2 bases and J by 6 bases, with 14 bases left in between. The CDR3 covers 14 residues. The CDR3 sequence: CASSESLAGGEQYF. In DNA form, the CDR3 reads TGTGCCAGCAGTGAAAGCTTGGCAGGAGGCGAGCAGTACTTC. Based on the CDR3 plus reference TRBV2 and TRBJ2-7, the full variable domain is EPEVTQTPSHQVTQMGQEVILRCVPISNHLYFYWYRQILGQKVEFLVSFYNNEISEKSEIFDDQFSVERPDGSNFTLKIRSTKLEDSAMYFCASSESLAGGEQYFGPGTRLTVT.

The CDR3 nucleotides read TGTGCCAGCAGTGGGTTGGAGGGAAGGGGCTACGAGCAGTACTTC. Protein product: CASSGLEGRGYEQYF. The V and J genes are TRBV7-9 and TRBJ2-5; the D gene is possibly TRBD2 (6 bases). TRBJ2-7 explains the end of the DNA better; the J call may be wrong. CDR1 and CDR2 from the germline V gene are SEHNR and FQNEAQ (reference sequence). CDR3 size: 15 residues.

CDR3 region: CASRPTASYGYTF. The CDR3 DNA is TGTGCCAGCAGACCGACAGCCTCCTATGGCTACACCTTC. This chain links TRBV6-5 with TRBJ1-2, with a possible D match to TRBD1 (5 bases). The CDR3 runs 13 residues. In germline, CDR1 is MNHEY, CDR2 SVGAGI. Between the trimmed V and J ends, which lost 6 bases and 4 bases, there was a span of 12 bases.

This chain uses TRBV6-1 with TRBJ2-3, with D tentatively TRBD1 or TRBD2 (5 bases each). Per the germline V gene, CDR1 is MNHNS and CDR2 is SASEGT. Between the trimmed V and J ends, which lost 4 bases and 4 bases, there was a span of 9 bases. This CDR3 comprises 13 residues. CDR3 residues: CASSARGADTQYF. The DNA for the CDR3 is TGTGCCAGCAGTGCCAGAGGGGCAGATACGCAGTATTTT.

V and J are TRBV12-5 and TRBJ2-2; unclear D gene. From germline, CDR1 is LGHNT and CDR2 FRNRAP. Trimming removed 6 bases at V and 4 bases at J, with 12 bases between. This CDR3 spans 14 amino acids. The CDR3 loop is CASGTSQTTGELFF. CDR3 in DNA: TGTGCTAGTGGAACCTCCCAAACCACCGGGGAGCTGTTTTTT.

The chain has TRBV4-3 and TRBJ1-2, with 7 bases aligning to TRBD1. The J segment lost 7 bases and the V segment lost 4 bases, leaving 15 bases of the junction unmatched. Per germline, CDR1 LGHNA and CDR2 YSLEER. CDR3 length: 16 amino acids. The DNA of the CDR3 is TGCGCCAGCAGCCCTCGGGACAGCCTAAGGTTGGTTGGCTACACCTTC. It translates to CASSPRDSLRLVGYTF.

As to this clone: Other DNA sequences from this sample encode an identical CDR3 as well. The genes are TRBV2 and TRBJ2-7; unclear D gene. Trimming pared 6 bases from V and 3 bases from J, leaving 6 bases between. The CDR3 totals 11 residues. The germline CDR1 and CDR2 sequences are SNHLY and FYNNEI. The CDR3 here is CASRKGYEQYF. The CDR3 DNA follows: TGTGCCAGCAGGAAGGGCTACGAGCAGTACTTC.

The J gene is TRBJ1-2, the V gene TRBV4-1; possibly TRBD1 for D (5 bases). V was shortened by 1 base and J by 2 bases, with 8 bases between the two germline ends. This CDR3 has 14 residues. Germline values: CDR1 MGHRA, CDR2 YSYEKL. This chain's CDR3 is CASSQGRQNYGYTF. The CDR3 region has the DNA TGCGCCAGCAGCCAAGGGCGACAGAACTATGGCTACACCTTC.